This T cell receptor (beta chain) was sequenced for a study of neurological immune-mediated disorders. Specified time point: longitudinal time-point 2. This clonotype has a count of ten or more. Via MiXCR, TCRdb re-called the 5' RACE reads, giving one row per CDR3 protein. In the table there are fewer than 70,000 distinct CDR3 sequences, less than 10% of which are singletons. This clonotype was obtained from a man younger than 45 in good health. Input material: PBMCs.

CDR3 sequence (DNA): TGTGCCACACTGATAGGTAGCGGGCAATCAGATACGCAGTATTTT. Its protein is CATLIGSGQSDTQYF. The chain recombines TRBV28 with TRBJ2-3; 7 nucleotides agree with TRBD2. Germline V gene sequence: CDR1 MDHEN, CDR2 SYDVKM. V lost 10 bases to trimming and J lost 4 bases; unmatched junction nucleotides: 14. The CDR3 sequence is 15 residues long.